One sample yielded the 16 T cell receptor beta chains listed below, sequenced in a study of response to subunit inactivated influenza vaccine. From the RT-PCR reads, TCRdb called clonotypes with MiXCR, one entry per CDR3 protein. Of 650,000 to 800,000 distinct CDR3 sequences listed, approximately 13% are singletons. Sample: PBMCs from blood, taken 14 to 15 days before vaccination. The origin of the receptors is a man aged 45-65 years who received an inactivated influenza vaccine.

The genes are TRBV10-3 and TRBJ2-7; D is undetermined. The ends were cut back, 5 bases at V and 2 bases at J, with 16 bases in the middle. CDR1 and CDR2 from the germline V gene are ENHRY and SYGVKD. The CDR3 length is 15 residues. Here the CDR3 reads CAISHQTEDPYEQYF. The CDR3 DNA is TGTGCCATCAGTCATCAAACAGAGGACCCCTACGAGCAGTACTTC.

This clonotype occurred a few times. A much larger clone lies one base from this, so it may be a read error. The V call is TRBV9, the J call TRBJ2-1; D might be TRBD2 (6 bases). The CDR3 is made up of 15 amino acids. Trimming took 3 bases from V and 0 from J, leaving 10 bases between them. CDR1 is SGDLS, CDR2 YYNGEE, per germline. CDR3: CASSGSGNSYNEQFF. CDR3 sequence (DNA): TGTGCCAGCAGCGGTAGCGGTAACTCCTACAATGAGCAGTTCTTC.

This clonotype was detected ten times or more. The rearrangement links TRBV12-3 or TRBV12-4 to TRBJ2-1; D unclear. The V and J ends lost 6 bases and 0 bases respectively, with 12 bases between them. The CDR3 contains 15 residues. CDR3 DNA sequence: TGTGCCAGCAGCCGTGACCCTGGCTCCTACAATGAGCAGTTCTTC. Translating gives CASSRDPGSYNEQFF.

The rearrangement uses TRBV27 and TRBJ1-6; no reliable D call. CDR1 MNHEY and CDR2 SMNVEV come from the germline V gene (reference sequence). V was trimmed by 6 bases and J by 0 bases, leaving 12 bases between them. This CDR3 spans 16 amino acids. CDR3 DNA sequence: TGTGCCAGCAGAAATGGAGCTAGCTCCTATAATTCACCCCTCCACTTT. It is translated as CASRNGASSYNSPLHF.

The chain couples TRBV20-1 to TRBJ2-7, with 9 bases lining up with TRBD1. The CDR3 runs to 18 residues. Trimming cost V 6 bases and J 7 bases; bases outside gene matches: 25. Germline V gene sequence: CDR1 DFQATT, CDR2 SNEGSKA (reference sequence). This CDR3 reads CSAVLTQTGTGITREQYF. Written as DNA, the CDR3 is TGCAGTGCAGTTCTTACCCAAACCGGGACAGGGATAACAAGGGAGCAGTACTTC.

The sample holds a few counts of this clonotype. The chain carries TRBV5-6 and TRBJ1-2; D is undetermined. V was cut by 0 bases and J by 4 bases, with 10 bases left in between. The CDR3 is 14 residues long. Germline assignment: CDR1 SGHDT and CDR2 YYEEEE. Here the CDR3 reads CASSLGSAIYGYTF. The CDR3 bases are TGTGCCAGCAGCTTGGGATCGGCTATCTATGGCTACACCTTC.

The sample holds many counts of this clonotype. This CDR3 reads CSVANAGAVGELFF. DNA for the CDR3: TGCAGCGTTGCTAACGCAGGGGCCGTCGGGGAGCTGTTTTTT. V and J are TRBV29-1 and TRBJ2-2; tentatively, D is TRBD1 (6 bases). The germline V gene encodes CDR1 SQVTM and CDR2 ANQGSEA. Deletions cut 4 bases from V and 7 bases from J, with 16 bases between. CDR3 length: 14 amino acids.

The rearrangement links TRBV29-1 to TRBJ2-2, with a possible D match to TRBD1 (6 bases). Germline-derived CDR1 and CDR2 are SQVTM and ANQGSEA. V lost 3 bases to trimming and J lost 7 bases, with 18 bases between them. This CDR3 region has 15 residues. The CDR3 spells CSVDLPTGKFGELFF. CDR3 DNA: TGCAGCGTTGACCTGCCGACAGGAAAGTTCGGGGAGCTGTTTTTT.

At least ten counts were recorded for this clonotype. The chain uses TRBV7-3 and TRBJ1-6; D is unclear. Between the trimmed V and J ends, which lost 1 base and 7 bases, there was a span of 5 bases. The CDR3 is 13 amino acids. The germline V gene encodes CDR1 SGHTA and CDR2 FQGTGA. CDR3 DNA: TGTGCCAGCAGCTTAATTTTCAATTCACCCCTCCACTTT. Translation gives CASSLIFNSPLHF.

The chain carries TRBV4-2 and TRBJ2-3; D remains unclear. The V end lost 0 bases, the J end lost 4 bases, and 5 bases lay between the germline ends. Germline loops: CDR1 LGHNA, CDR2 YNFKEQ. The CDR3 extends over 13 amino acids. CDR3: CASSQDKADTQYF. Here the CDR3 DNA reads TGTGCCAGCAGCCAAGATAAGGCAGATACGCAGTATTTT.

This clonotype was picked up a small number of times. The chain recombines TRBV11-2 with TRBJ1-1; the D gene is possibly TRBD1 (5 bases). The V gene lost 1 base and the J gene lost 7 bases, with 13 bases spanning the gap. Germline V gene data show CDR1 as SGHAT and CDR2 as FQNNGV. CDR3 size: 14 residues. The CDR3 DNA reads TGTGCCAGCAGCTTAGGAGGGACGAACTATGAAGCTTTCTTT. Amino acids: CASSLGGTNYEAFF.

This clonotype was counted only a few times. The rearrangement uses TRBV6-2 or TRBV6-3 and TRBJ2-1, with a weak D call TRBD1 (5 bases). Trimming left V 7 bases short and J 1 base short, with 14 bases between. CDR3 size: 15 residues. Germline CDR1 reads MNHEY; CDR2 reads SVGEGT. Here the CDR3 DNA reads TGTGCCAGCATCAAACCCCAGGGTTCCTACAATGAGCAGTTCTTC. Its translation is CASIKPQGSYNEQFF.

This clonotype was recorded at least ten times. The chain uses TRBV7-2 and TRBJ2-3; 9 positions agree with TRBD2. Germline values: CDR1 SGHTA, CDR2 FQGNSA. The CDR3 sequence is 16 residues long. Unmatched junction bases numbered 9, after V lost 5 bases and J lost 3 bases. Here the CDR3 DNA reads TGTGCCAGCAGCCCCCATAGCGGGAGAGGGACAGATACGCAGTATTTT. Translation: CASSPHSGRGTDTQYF.

This clonotype was recorded many times. CDR3 coding DNA: TGTGCCAGCAGCCCATCGACAGGGGGCACTGAGCAGTTCTTC. This sequence encodes CASSPSTGGTEQFF. This chain links TRBV3-1 with TRBJ2-1; 10 nucleotides agree with TRBD1. CDR3 length: 14 amino acids. V shed 4 bases, J shed 9 bases, and the junction held 6 bases outside the gene matches. Germline V gene data show CDR1 as LGHDT and CDR2 as YNNKEL (reference sequence).

The chain couples TRBV7-8 to TRBJ2-1; 9 bases line up with TRBD1. The V gene's germline CDR1 is SGHVS and CDR2 FQNEAQ. The CDR3 loop spans 13 amino acids. Unmatched junction bases numbered 2, after V lost 5 bases and J lost 6 bases. The CDR3 is CASSRDRVNEQFF. CDR3 bases: TGTGCCAGCAGCAGGGACAGGGTCAATGAGCAGTTCTTC.

The rearrangement uses TRBV20-1 and TRBJ2-6; D unclear. Germline CDR1 DFQATT, CDR2 SNEGSKA (reference sequence). The CDR3 extends over 17 amino acids. V shed 1 base and J shed 0 bases, with 13 bases lying between them. CDR3 residues: CSARGSASYSGANVLTF. CDR3 bases: TGCAGTGCTAGAGGTTCTGCGTCCTACTCTGGGGCCAACGTCCTGACTTTC.